These 26 T cell receptor beta chains were sequenced from one sample in a study of blood T cell repertoires in COVID-19. Some clones are missing from TCRdb's copy, which holds only in-frame ones; the method was immunoSEQ multiplex PCR. Here the sample spans 200,000 to 250,000 clones, approximately 80% being singletons. The specimen was peripheral blood. The receptors derive from a human donor in a cohort sampled during active COVID-19.

The chain carries TRBV5-1 and TRBJ2-7, with D possibly being TRBD2 (6 bases). Germline V gene sequence: CDR1 SGHRS, CDR2 YFSETQ. V gave up 4 bases and J gave up 7 bases, with 15 bases separating them. The CDR3 has 13 residues. The CDR3 here is CASSLDGAGEQYF. CDR3 bases: TGCGCCAGCAGCCTGGATGGGGCGGGGGAGCAGTACTTC.

Here the CDR3 DNA reads TGTGCCAGCAGCGCGACGGGACAGGGAGGAGATACGCAGTATTTT. Translating it yields CASSATGQGGDTQYF. The chain carries TRBV7-2 and TRBJ2-3, with TRBD1 matching 9 bases. Trimming took 5 bases from V and 5 from J; bases not matched to a gene: 8. CDR3 length: 15 residues. CDR1 SGHTA and CDR2 FQGNSA come from the germline V gene.

V gene TRBV29-1 combines with J gene TRBJ1-1; D uncertain. Germline lookup yields CDR1 SQVTM and CDR2 ANQGSEA. The CDR3 has 14 residues. V was shortened by 7 bases and J by 3 bases, with 18 bases between the two germline ends. The CDR3 protein is CSADLTGSYTEAFF. CDR3 nucleotides: TGCAGCGCTGACCTCACCGGGAGCTACACTGAAGCTTTCTTT. Using reference TRBV29-1 and TRBJ1-1 for the parts outside the CDR3, the full variable domain is SAVISQKPSRDICQRGTSLTIQCQVDSQVTMMFWYRQQPGQSLTLIATANQGSEATYESGFVIDKFPISRPNLTFSTLTVSNMSPEDSSIYLCSADLTGSYTEAFFGQGTRLTVV.

The chain carries TRBV11-3 and TRBJ1-1, with a weak D call TRBD1 (6 bases). CDR1 and CDR2 (germline): SGHNT, YENEEA. V lost 2 bases and J 4 bases, leaving 8 bases between the germline ends. CDR3 length: 13 amino acids. The CDR3 nucleotides read TGTGCCAGCAGCTTATTCAGGGGCACTGAAGCTTTCTTT. This sequence encodes CASSLFRGTEAFF.

This clone was seen only once. This chain connects TRBV28 to TRBJ1-2; D is perhaps TRBD1 (5 bases). V dropped 8 bases and J dropped 9 bases, with 22 bases sitting between them. The CDR3 has 14 amino acids. Per germline, CDR1 MDHEN and CDR2 SYDVKM. This chain's CDR3 is CASYIRAAPGSYTF. Written as DNA, the CDR3 is TGTGCCAGCTATATCAGGGCCGCACCTGGAAGCTACACCTTC.

The rearrangement joins TRBV19 to TRBJ2-5; D possibly corresponds to TRBD2 (5 bases). The germline V gene has CDR1 LNHDA and CDR2 SQIVND (reference sequence). The germline V and J ends were trimmed by 5 bases and 4 bases, with 11 bases remaining between them. This CDR3 comprises 13 residues. CDR3 sequence: CASSPRAVETQYF. Written as DNA, the CDR3 is TGTGCCAGTAGTCCTCGAGCGGTAGAGACCCAGTACTTC.

The J gene is TRBJ1-2, the V gene TRBV6-5, with 7 bases lining up with TRBD1. Trimming removed 2 bases from V and 6 bases from J; junction bases left unmatched: 6. Germline assignment: CDR1 MNHEY and CDR2 SVGAGI. The CDR3 is 14 residues long. CDR3: CASSYNQGVDGYTF. In DNA, the CDR3 is TGTGCCAGCAGTTACAATCAGGGGGTTGATGGCTACACCTTC.

The chain uses TRBV19 and TRBJ1-1; possible D gene TRBD1, 5 bases. CDR3 length equals 14 residues. Looked up from germline, CDR1 is LNHDA and CDR2 is SQIVND (reference sequence). Trimming cost V 7 bases and J 1 base, with 13 bases left between them. The CDR3 DNA reads as TGTGCCAGTACCCAGCCAGGGCCGAACACTGAAGCTTTCTTT. This codes for CASTQPGPNTEAFF.

The V and J genes are TRBV2 and TRBJ2-7; D may be TRBD1 (6 bases). Germline V CDR1 and CDR2: SNHLY, FYNNEI. CDR3 size: 14 residues. Trimming took off 1 base at V and 1 base at J, with 8 bases between the two ends. CDR3 sequence: CASSEGTGSYEQYF. CDR3 bases: TGTGCCAGCAGTGAAGGCACAGGGTCCTACGAGCAGTACTTC.

The rearrangement joins TRBV5-1 to TRBJ2-2, with 8 bases matching TRBD1. V gave up 3 bases and J gave up 5 bases; unmatched junction bases: 12. The germline gives CDR1 SGHRS, CDR2 YFSETQ. This CDR3 spans 17 amino acids. The CDR3: CASSSILQGAGTGELFF. In DNA, the CDR3 is TGCGCCAGCAGCTCGATACTGCAGGGGGCCGGAACCGGGGAGCTGTTTTTT. Full variable domain (rest looked up from reference TRBV5-1 and TRBJ2-2): KAGVTQTPRYLIKTRGQQVTLSCSPISGHRSVSWYQQTPGQGLQFLFEYFSETQRNKGNFPGRFSGRQFSNSRSEMNVSTLELGDSALYLCASSSILQGAGTGELFFGEGSRLTVL.

This chain joins TRBV6-5 and TRBJ2-3; 7 positions agree with TRBD1. This CDR3 has 15 amino acids. Germline assignment: CDR1 MNHEY and CDR2 SVGAGI. V lost 0 bases and J lost 2; bases outside the gene matches: 2. CDR3 sequence: CASSYSTGHTDTQYF. As DNA, the CDR3 is TGTGCCAGCAGTTACTCGACAGGGCACACAGATACGCAGTATTTT.

The V gene is TRBV27, the J gene TRBJ1-2; D possibly corresponds to TRBD1 (6 bases). V was clipped by 8 bases and J by 2 bases, with 21 bases between them. The CDR3 length is 16 residues. Per the germline V gene, CDR1 is MNHEY and CDR2 is SMNVEV (reference sequence). The CDR3: CASVRSFGGANYGYTF. The CDR3, as DNA: TGTGCCAGCGTTAGATCTTTTGGGGGGGCGAACTATGGCTACACCTTC.

The V gene is TRBV5-1, the J gene TRBJ1-1, with D perhaps matching TRBD1 (5 bases). The CDR3 consists of 14 residues. V gave up 0 bases and J gave up 6 bases, with 12 bases separating them. CDR1 is SGHRS, CDR2 YFSETQ, per germline. As DNA, the CDR3 is TGCGCCAGCAGCTTGGAGGGGCGGGACCCTGAAGCTTTCTTT. Translated, it gives CASSLEGRDPEAFF.

This chain connects TRBV18 to TRBJ1-5; perhaps TRBD1 as D (5 bases). The CDR3 consists of 17 residues. Germline lookup yields CDR1 KGHSH and CDR2 LQKENI. V shed 4 bases and J shed 1 base, with 17 bases lying between them. In DNA, the CDR3 is TGTGCCAGCTCACAGATCGGGGGTGGTGGGAGCAATCAGCCCCAGCATTTT. Translated, it gives CASSQIGGGGSNQPQHF. The variable domain in full, completed from reference TRBV18 and TRBJ1-5, reads NAGVMQNPRHLVRRRGQEARLRCSPMKGHSHVYWYRQLPEEGLKFMVYLQKENIIDESGMPKERFSAEFPKEGPSILRIQQVVRGDSAAYFCASSQIGGGGSNQPQHFGDGTRLSIL.

J is TRBJ1-2 and V is TRBV24-1; D possibly corresponds to TRBD1 (6 bases). Trimming removed 2 bases at V and 7 bases at J, with 19 bases between. CDR3 size: 16 residues. Germline CDR1 is KGHDR and CDR2 is SFDVKD. The CDR3: CATSDSSRQESFGYTF. CDR3 coding DNA: TGTGCCACCAGTGATTCCTCTCGACAGGAATCGTTTGGCTACACCTTC.

V gene TRBV27 combines with J gene TRBJ1-5; the D gene is possibly TRBD1 (5 bases). The CDR3 has 14 amino acids. The V end was cut by 3 bases, the J end by 0 bases, with 6 bases between. Germline lookup yields CDR1 MNHEY and CDR2 SMNVEV (reference sequence). The CDR3 sequence: CASSFGGSNQPQHF. For the CDR3, the DNA is TGTGCCAGCAGTTTCGGGGGTAGCAATCAGCCCCAGCATTTT.

The rearrangement joins TRBV29-1 to TRBJ2-3; TRBD2 matches 12 bases. Germline lookup yields CDR1 SQVTM and CDR2 ANQGSEA. The length of the CDR3 is 14 residues. Trimming at V came to 5 bases and at J to 6 bases, leaving 6 bases not matched to a gene. As DNA, the CDR3 is TGCAGCGTTATAATGACTAGCGGGAGCGATACGCAGTATTTT. Amino acid sequence: CSVIMTSGSDTQYF.

The rearrangement joins TRBV9 to TRBJ2-7; the match to TRBD2 covers 7 bases. This CDR3 is 14 amino acids long. The V segment lost 4 bases and the J segment 4 bases; nucleotides outside the gene matches: 8. The germline CDR1 and CDR2 sequences are SGDLS and YYNGEE. The DNA of the CDR3 is TGTGCCAGCAGCCCCGGACTAGATGGGTACGAGCAGTACTTC. It specifies CASSPGLDGYEQYF.

In this sample, this clone turned up once. In DNA, the CDR3 is TGTGCCAGCAGTTCCTCACTAGCGCCTACGCAGTATTTT. Its translation is CASSSSLAPTQYF. The chain carries TRBV6-5 and TRBJ2-3; 7 positions agree with TRBD2. V dropped 4 bases and J dropped 8; count of bases not matched to a gene: 6. The CDR3 covers 13 residues. In germline, CDR1 is MNHEY, CDR2 SVGAGI.

The chain uses TRBV5-1 and TRBJ1-1, with a weak D call TRBD1 (6 bases). CDR1 is SGHRS, CDR2 YFSETQ, per germline. V was trimmed by 2 bases and J by 1 base, leaving 12 bases between them. The length of the CDR3 is 15 residues. This CDR3 reads CASSFGSQGNTEAFF. As DNA, the CDR3 is TGCGCCAGCAGCTTTGGGTCACAGGGGAACACTGAAGCTTTCTTT.

This clone was picked up one time. In DNA form, the CDR3 reads TGTGCCAGCGGGGGGTCATATGGGGCCAACGTCCTGACTTTC. Its translation: CASGGSYGANVLTF. The J gene is TRBJ2-6, the V gene TRBV6-5; D perhaps matches TRBD2 (6 bases). The length of the CDR3 is 14 residues. V lost 8 bases, J lost 3 bases, and 11 bases lay in between. Germline CDR1 is MNHEY and CDR2 is SVGAGI.

The rearrangement links TRBV4-3 to TRBJ2-3, with D unclear. CDR3 length: 14 residues. Germline values: CDR1 LGHNA, CDR2 YSLEER. Trimming removed 4 bases at V and 0 bases at J, with 8 bases between. The CDR3 here is CASSLTGSTDTQYF. The CDR3, as DNA: TGCGCCAGCAGCCTCACGGGTAGCACAGATACGCAGTATTTT.

J is TRBJ2-3 and V is TRBV19, with TRBD1 matching 10 bases. Per germline, CDR1 LNHDA and CDR2 SQIVND (reference sequence). The CDR3 is made up of 17 amino acids. Unmatched junction bases numbered 8, after V lost 5 bases and J lost 0 bases. In DNA form, the CDR3 reads TGTGCCAGTAGTTCCTTCCGGGACAGGGGAAGCACAGATACGCAGTATTTT. Protein sequence: CASSSFRDRGSTDTQYF.

This rearrangement joins TRBV6-5 to TRBJ1-5; perhaps TRBD1 as D (6 bases). From germline, CDR1 is MNHEY and CDR2 SVGAGI. V lost 4 bases, J lost 0 bases, and 10 bases lay in between. CDR3 length: 15 residues. CDR3 sequence reads: CASSSRGNSNQPQHF. The CDR3 DNA sequence: TGTGCCAGCAGTTCCAGGGGAAATAGCAATCAGCCCCAGCATTTT.

V usage is TRBV19 and J usage is TRBJ2-7; a weak D match, TRBD1 (6 bases). The length of the CDR3 is 17 residues. Trimming cost V 1 base and J 1 base, with 17 bases left between them. CDR1 is LNHDA, CDR2 SQIVND, per germline (reference sequence). In DNA form, the CDR3 reads TGTGCCAGTAGTATAGGGGGTGCTGGGACACTGTCCTACGAGCAGTACTTC. Translating it yields CASSIGGAGTLSYEQYF.

Remarks on this clone: The junction departs from the called germline gene at one end, perhaps through a read error. The V call is TRBV12-3 or TRBV12-4, the J call TRBJ1-3, with D unclear. The CDR3 has 11 amino acids. The CDR3 reads CASSSRNTIYF. The CDR3, as DNA: TGTGCCAGCAGCTCTAGAAACACCATATATTTT.